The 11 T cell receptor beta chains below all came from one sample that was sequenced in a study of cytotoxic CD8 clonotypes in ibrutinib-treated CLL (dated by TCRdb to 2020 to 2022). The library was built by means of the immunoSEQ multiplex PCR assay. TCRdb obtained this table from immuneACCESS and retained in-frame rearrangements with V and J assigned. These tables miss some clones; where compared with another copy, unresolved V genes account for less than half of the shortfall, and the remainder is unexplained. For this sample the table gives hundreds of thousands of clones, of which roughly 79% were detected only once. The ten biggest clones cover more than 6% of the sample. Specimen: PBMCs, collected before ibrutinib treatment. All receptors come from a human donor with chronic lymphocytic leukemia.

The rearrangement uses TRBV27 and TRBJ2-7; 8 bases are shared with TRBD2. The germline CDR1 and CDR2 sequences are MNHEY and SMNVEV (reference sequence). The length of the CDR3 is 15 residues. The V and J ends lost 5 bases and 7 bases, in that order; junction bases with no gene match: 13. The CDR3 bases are TGTGCCAGCAGTGTATATAGCGGGACCCCTTTAGAGCAGTACTTC. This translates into CASSVYSGTPLEQYF.

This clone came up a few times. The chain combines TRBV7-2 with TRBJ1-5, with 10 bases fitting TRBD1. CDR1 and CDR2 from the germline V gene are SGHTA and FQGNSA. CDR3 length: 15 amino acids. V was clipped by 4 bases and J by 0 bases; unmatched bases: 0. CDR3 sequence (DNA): TGTGCCAGCAGCTGGGACAGGGGTAGCAATCAGCCCCAGCATTTT. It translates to CASSWDRGSNQPQHF. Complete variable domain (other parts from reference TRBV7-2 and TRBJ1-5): GAGVSQSPSNKVTEKGKDVELRCDPISGHTALYWYRQSLGQGLEFLIYFQGNSAPDKSGLPSDRFSAERTGGSVSTLTIQRTQQEDSAVYLCASSWDRGSNQPQHFGDGTRLSIL.

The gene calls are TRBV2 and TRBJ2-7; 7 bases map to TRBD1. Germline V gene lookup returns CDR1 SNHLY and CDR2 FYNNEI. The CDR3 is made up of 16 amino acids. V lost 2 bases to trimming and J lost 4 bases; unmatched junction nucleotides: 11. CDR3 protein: CASSESFRQGLYEQYF. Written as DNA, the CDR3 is TGTGCCAGCAGTGAATCCTTCCGACAGGGCCTTTACGAGCAGTACTTC.

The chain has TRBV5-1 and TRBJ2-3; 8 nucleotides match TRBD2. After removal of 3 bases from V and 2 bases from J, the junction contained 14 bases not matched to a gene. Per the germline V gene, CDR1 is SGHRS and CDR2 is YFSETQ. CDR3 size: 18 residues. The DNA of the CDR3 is TGCGCCAGCAGCTGGATTCGAGGCGGCGGGAGGCCCACAGATACGCAGTATTTT. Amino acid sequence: CASSWIRGGGRPTDTQYF. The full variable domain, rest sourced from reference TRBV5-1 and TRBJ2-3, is KAGVTQTPRYLIKTRGQQVTLSCSPISGHRSVSWYQQTPGQGLQFLFEYFSETQRNKGNFPGRFSGRQFSNSRSEMNVSTLELGDSALYLCASSWIRGGGRPTDTQYFGPGTRLTVL.

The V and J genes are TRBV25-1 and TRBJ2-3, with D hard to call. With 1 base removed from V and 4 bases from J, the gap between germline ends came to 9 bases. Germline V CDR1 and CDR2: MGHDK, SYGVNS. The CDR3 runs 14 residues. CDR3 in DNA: TGTGCCAGCAGTGAATTCGGCCGCTCAGATACGCAGTATTTT. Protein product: CASSEFGRSDTQYF.

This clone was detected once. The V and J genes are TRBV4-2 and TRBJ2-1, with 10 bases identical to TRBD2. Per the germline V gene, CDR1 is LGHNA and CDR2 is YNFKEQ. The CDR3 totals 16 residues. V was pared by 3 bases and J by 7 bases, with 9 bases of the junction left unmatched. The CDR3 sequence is CASSQTVGTSENEQFF. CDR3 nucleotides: TGTGCCAGCAGCCAGACCGTAGGGACTAGCGAGAATGAGCAGTTCTTC.

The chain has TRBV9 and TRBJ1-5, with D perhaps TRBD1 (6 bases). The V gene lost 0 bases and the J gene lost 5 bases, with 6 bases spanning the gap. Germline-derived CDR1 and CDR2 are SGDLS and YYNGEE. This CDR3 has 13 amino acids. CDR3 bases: TGTGCCAGCAGCGTAGGGACAGATCAGCCCCAGCATTTT. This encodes CASSVGTDQPQHF.

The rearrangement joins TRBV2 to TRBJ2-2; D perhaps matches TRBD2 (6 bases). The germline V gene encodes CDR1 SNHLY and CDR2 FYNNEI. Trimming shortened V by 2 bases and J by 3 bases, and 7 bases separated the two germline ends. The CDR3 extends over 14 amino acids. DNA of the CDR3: TGTGCCAGCAGTGAATGGGGGGACACCGGGGAGCTGTTTTTT. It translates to CASSEWGDTGELFF. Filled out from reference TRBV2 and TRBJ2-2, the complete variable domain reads EPEVTQTPSHQVTQMGQEVILRCVPISNHLYFYWYRQILGQKVEFLVSFYNNEISEKSEIFDDQFSVERPDGSNFTLKIRSTKLEDSAMYFCASSEWGDTGELFFGEGSRLTVL.

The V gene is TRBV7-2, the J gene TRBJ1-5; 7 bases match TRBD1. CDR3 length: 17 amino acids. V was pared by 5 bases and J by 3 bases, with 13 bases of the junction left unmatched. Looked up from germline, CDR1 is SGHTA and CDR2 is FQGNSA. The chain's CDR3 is CASSLDLGTEANQPQHF. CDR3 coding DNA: TGTGCCAGCAGCCTCGACCTCGGGACAGAAGCCAATCAGCCCCAGCATTTT.

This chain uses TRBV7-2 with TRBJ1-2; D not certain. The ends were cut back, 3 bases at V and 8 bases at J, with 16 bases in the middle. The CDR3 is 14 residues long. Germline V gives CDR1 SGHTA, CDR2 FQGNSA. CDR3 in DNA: TGTGCCAGCAGCTTTAGAGCTGGAAAGAGCGGCTACACCTTC. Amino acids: CASSFRAGKSGYTF.

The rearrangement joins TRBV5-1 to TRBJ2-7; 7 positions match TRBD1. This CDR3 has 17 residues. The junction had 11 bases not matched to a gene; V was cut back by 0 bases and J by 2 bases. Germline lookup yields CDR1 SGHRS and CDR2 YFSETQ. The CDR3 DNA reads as TGCGCCAGCAGCTTGGGGGGACAGAGGCCCGAAACCTACGAGCAGTACTTC. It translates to CASSLGGQRPETYEQYF. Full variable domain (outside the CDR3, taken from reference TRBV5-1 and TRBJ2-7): KAGVTQTPRYLIKTRGQQVTLSCSPISGHRSVSWYQQTPGQGLQFLFEYFSETQRNKGNFPGRFSGRQFSNSRSEMNVSTLELGDSALYLCASSLGGQRPETYEQYFGPGTRLTVT.